The 11 T cell receptor beta chains in this list originate from one sample, sequenced in a study of blood T cell repertoires in COVID-19 (dated by TCRdb to about 2020). Libraries were constructed by the immunoSEQ multiplex PCR assay. TCRdb limited this immuneACCESS table to in-frame rearrangements with V and J called. A share of clones is missing; checked studies link under half to unresolved V genes, and the rest is unexplained. The sample table lists fewer than 350,000 clones, 85% of them with a count of one. Around 2.3% of the sample comes from the top ten. The specimen sequenced was PBMCs or T cells enriched from blood (not recorded which). These receptors were obtained from a woman between 45 and 65 years old who had recovered from COVID-19.

Concerning this clone itself: Other DNA sequences in this sample translate to the same CDR3. In DNA, the CDR3 is TGTGCCAGCAGCAAAGACAGGGGCACGAACACTGAAGCTTTCTTT. It encodes CASSKDRGTNTEAFF. V gene TRBV7-3 combines with J gene TRBJ1-1, with 8 bases identical to TRBD1. The V gene end was trimmed by 5 bases and the J gene end by 1 base; junction bases not matched to a gene: 6. Germline lookup yields CDR1 SGHTA and CDR2 FQGTGA. The CDR3 is 15 residues long.

The chain uses TRBV3-1 (or the pseudogene TRBV3-2) and TRBJ2-1, with unresolved D. The V end lost 4 bases, the J end lost 0 bases, and 16 bases lay between the germline ends. The CDR3 spans 17 residues. Germline-derived CDR1 and CDR2 are LGHDT and YNNKEL (reference sequence). CDR3 amino acids: CASSRSRLRSSYNEQFF. The CDR3 coding sequence is TGTGCCAGCAGCCGTTCCCGGCTCCGGAGCTCCTACAATGAGCAGTTCTTC.

This chain uses TRBV12-3 or TRBV12-4 with TRBJ1-1; perhaps TRBD1 as D (6 bases). Trimming cost V 10 bases and J 6 bases, with 12 bases left between them. The CDR3 has 11 amino acids. The CDR3 DNA reads TGTGCCACCGCAGGGGTCGCTGAAGCTTTCTTT. It yields the protein CATAGVAEAFF.

The chain carries TRBV7-9 and TRBJ1-1; maybe TRBD1 (6 bases). The CDR3 runs 12 residues. Deletions cut 3 bases from V and 8 bases from J, with 10 bases between. Germline CDR1 is SEHNR and CDR2 is FQNEAQ (reference sequence). DNA of the CDR3: TGTGCCAGCAGCTTTGGGCAGGGGGAAGCTTTCTTT. It translates to CASSFGQGEAFF.

This clone has more than one count but fewer than ten. The V gene is TRBV5-6, the J gene TRBJ2-5; TRBD2 matches at 8 bases. CDR3 length: 15 amino acids. The J segment lost 1 base and the V segment lost 3 bases, leaving 5 bases of the junction unmatched. Looked up from germline, CDR1 is SGHDT and CDR2 is YYEEEE. The CDR3 spells CASSSLAAFQETQYF. In DNA form, the CDR3 reads TGTGCCAGCAGCTCACTAGCGGCGTTCCAAGAGACCCAGTACTTC. The complete variable domain, with remaining parts taken from reference TRBV5-6 and TRBJ2-5, reads DAGVTQSPTHLIKTRGQQVTLRCSPKSGHDTVSWYQQALGQGPQFIFQYYEEEERQRGNFPDRFSGHQFPNYSSELNVNALLLGDSALYLCASSSLAAFQETQYFGPGTRLLVL.

This chain joins TRBV18 and TRBJ1-4; no clear D. Trimming took 3 bases from V and 0 from J, leaving 11 bases between them. Germline V lookup: CDR1 KGHSH, CDR2 LQKENI. The CDR3 has 16 amino acids. The CDR3 protein is CASSPTSLATNEKLFF. The CDR3 nucleotides read TGTGCCAGCTCACCGACCTCCCTAGCAACTAATGAAAAACTGTTTTTT.

CDR3 amino acids: CASSLAQMMDMNTEAFF. DNA for the CDR3: TGTGCCAGCAGCTTAGCACAGATGATGGACATGAACACTGAAGCTTTCTTT. The chain carries TRBV7-6 and TRBJ1-1, with D possibly TRBD1 on 5 matching bases. The CDR3 is 17 amino acids. In germline, CDR1 is SGHVS, CDR2 FNYEAQ. V was clipped by 0 bases and J by 0 bases, with 14 bases between them.

The gene calls are TRBV2 and TRBJ2-7, with 7 bases matching TRBD1. The CDR3 runs to 15 residues. V lost 7 bases, J lost 3 bases, and 12 bases stayed unmatched. Germline CDR1 is SNHLY and CDR2 is FYNNEI. The CDR3 DNA is TGTGCCAGCACGCCCCGACAGGGTGGAAACTACGAGCAGTACTTC. It is translated as CASTPRQGGNYEQYF.

In this sample, this clone turned up a few times. The chain joins TRBV18 to TRBJ1-3; the D is unclear. The V and J ends lost 7 bases and 0 bases respectively, with 4 bases between them. CDR3 length: 12 residues. Germline CDR1 KGHSH, CDR2 LQKENI. CDR3: CASLISGNTIYF. The CDR3 DNA is TGTGCCAGCTTAATCTCTGGAAACACCATATATTTT. The full variable domain, with the rest looked up from reference TRBV18 and TRBJ1-3, is NAGVMQNPRHLVRRRGQEARLRCSPMKGHSHVYWYRQLPEEGLKFMVYLQKENIIDESGMPKERFSAEFPKEGPSILRIQQVVRGDSAAYFCASLISGNTIYFGEGSWLTVV.

This chain uses TRBV6-2 or TRBV6-3 with TRBJ2-5; the match to TRBD2 covers 16 bases. CDR3 length: 17 residues. Trimming removed 6 bases from V and 2 bases from J; junction bases left unmatched: 6. Looked up from germline, CDR1 is MNHEY and CDR2 is SVGEGT. The CDR3 region is CASRPGTSGRVQETQYF. CDR3 coding DNA: TGTGCCAGCAGACCTGGGACTAGCGGGAGGGTACAAGAGACCCAGTACTTC.

This clone occurred once. V gene TRBV7-7 combines with J gene TRBJ2-2; TRBD1 aligns across 10 bases. CDR3 size: 15 residues. Trimming cost V 5 bases and J 4 bases; bases outside gene matches: 4. Germline V CDR1 and CDR2: SSHAT, FNYEAQ (reference sequence). CDR3 residues: CASSPRDRGTGELFF. CDR3 coding DNA: TGTGCCAGCAGCCCCCGGGACAGGGGCACCGGGGAGCTGTTTTTT. The complete variable domain, with remaining parts taken from reference TRBV7-7 and TRBJ2-2, reads GAGVSQSPRYKVTKRGQDVTLRCDPISSHATLYWYQQALGQGPEFLTYFNYEAQPDKSGLPSDRFSAERPEGSISTLTIQRTEQRDSAMYRCASSPRDRGTGELFFGEGSRLTVL.